This TCR beta chain was sequenced during a study of cytomegalovirus exposure and HLA in healthy donors. Study summary: Unique TCRs from HLA-typed donors, 70 million to 85 million of them, were held in an early data release. Study findings and constraints: Near-uniform donor sequencing depth was presumed by presence/absence analyses. A reported reduction in N-insertions relative to the roughly 670-donor mean was seen in an Asian-associated ancestry cluster in a later analysis. The later analysis indicated that the majority of CMV-associated TCR beta chains appeared HLA-restricted.

PCR was performed using 60 Vbeta and 13 Jbeta primers. TCRdb's table, derived via immunoSEQ multiplex PCR, lists solely in-frame clones and lacks some. The sample has some 120,000 clones, 15% seen once. A few counts support this clone. What it binds is unknown. Germline CDR1 and CDR2: SGDLS and YYNGEE. CDR3 length: 14 residues. The junction had 4 bases not matched to a gene; V was cut back by 7 bases and J by 4 bases. This receptor was obtained from a woman aged 18-29 years in good health and CMV-seronegative. Sequenced input: PBMCs. The genes are TRBV9 and TRBJ1-5, with 11 bases fitting TRBD1. The CDR3 protein is CASGTGGPNQPQHF. The CDR3 bases are TGTGCCAGCGGGACAGGGGGGCCGAATCAGCCCCAGCATTTT.